The 25 T cell receptor beta chains in this list originate from one sample, sequenced in a study of regulatory T cells in long-lasting Graves disease (dated by TCRdb to the early 2020s). The time point label here, explained by the study, means: newly diagnosed GD, antithyroid drugs for less than 3 months. For both TCR sequencing and RNA sequencing, RNA was extracted from PBMCs in TRIzol. Libraries were prepared through multiplex PCR. The instrument was an Illumina HiSeq 4000. CDR3 regions were amplified by Arm-PCR with iRepertoire HTBI primers to construct TCR beta libraries. The public sequencing data were trimmed at Q25 with fastp and processed into clonotypes with MiXCR by TCRdb, which kept only in-frame beta chains. Identical CDR3 protein sequences are pooled into one entry, listed with their most common genes and DNA. This sample holds 620,000 or so distinct CDR3 sequences; approximately 15% were observed only once. Together, the top ten hold roughly 18% of the sample.

A further study also used this sample, focusing on T cells in Graves' hyperthyroidism and ophthalmopathy.

The sample was peripheral blood mononuclear cells (PBMCs), taken at new diagnosis, from a patient treated with antithyroid drugs. These receptors came from a woman between 25 and 40 years old with Graves disease. Donor details come from another sample of the same person, matched by shared clones.

This sequence joins TRBV10-3 and TRBJ2-7, with TRBD2 matching over 11 bases. V lost 3 bases and J lost 6; bases outside the gene matches: 10. Per germline, CDR1 ENHRY and CDR2 SYGVKD. The CDR3 is 16 residues long. CDR3 bases: TGTGCCATCAGTGATATCATAGCGGGAGGGCCGGGCGAGCAGTACTTC. This codes for CAISDIIAGGPGEQYF.

This clonotype was seen many times. This chain links TRBV7-2 with TRBJ2-7; maybe TRBD1 (6 bases). The germline gives CDR1 SGHTA, CDR2 FQGNSA. The CDR3 is made up of 16 amino acids. V lost 5 bases and J 0 bases, leaving 17 bases between the germline ends. This chain's CDR3 is CASSASRDMSSYEQYF. The DNA of the CDR3 is TGTGCCAGCAGCGCATCCCGGGACATGAGCTCCTACGAGCAGTACTTC. Full variable domain (remainder filled in from reference TRBV7-2 and TRBJ2-7): GAGVSQSPSNKVTEKGKDVELRCDPISGHTALYWYRQSLGQGLEFLIYFQGNSAPDKSGLPSDRFSAERTGGSVSTLTIQRTQQEDSAVYLCASSASRDMSSYEQYFGPGTRLTVT.

In this sample, this clonotype turned up many times. The chain combines TRBV28 with TRBJ1-1; D gene ambiguous. The CDR3 totals 16 residues. The germline V and J ends were trimmed by 6 bases and 1 base, with 18 bases remaining between them. Germline CDR1 is MDHEN and CDR2 is SYDVKM. The chain's CDR3 is CASRIRGRAGNTEAFF. The CDR3 nucleotides are TGTGCCAGCAGGATACGGGGAAGGGCAGGGAACACTGAAGCTTTCTTT.

This clonotype showed up many times. This sequence joins TRBV11-2 and TRBJ2-5, with TRBD2 matching 7 bases. CDR3 length: 15 amino acids. V shed 3 bases and J 5 bases; nucleotides not matched to a gene: 9. Germline V gene sequence: CDR1 SGHAT, CDR2 FQNNGV. CDR3 protein: CASSFYGGGMETQYF. CDR3 coding DNA: TGTGCCAGCAGCTTCTATGGGGGGGGGATGGAGACCCAGTACTTC.

This clonotype was counted between two and nine times. The chain combines TRBV5-1 with TRBJ2-1; 7 positions agree with TRBD2. The germline CDR1 and CDR2 sequences are SGHRS and YFSETQ. V trimming: 2 bases; J trimming: 7 bases; junction bases outside the gene matches: 12. There are 16 residues in the CDR3. The CDR3 protein is CASSFDWGRAVNEQFF. The CDR3 nucleotides are TGCGCCAGCAGCTTCGATTGGGGGAGGGCGGTTAATGAGCAGTTCTTC.

The CDR3 coding sequence is TGTGCCAGCAGCCTCAGTTTGCGCGCAGATACGCAGTATTTT. Residues: CASSLSLRADTQYF. The chain links TRBV6-1 to TRBJ2-3; no clear D. V was clipped by 6 bases and J by 4 bases, with 14 bases between them. Germline V gene data show CDR1 as MNHNS and CDR2 as SASEGT. This CDR3 contains 14 residues.

The chain carries TRBV5-1 and TRBJ2-3; TRBD1 agrees at 10 bases. V lost 2 bases and J lost 5; bases outside the gene matches: 5. The germline gives CDR1 SGHRS, CDR2 YFSETQ. The length of the CDR3 is 15 residues. CDR3 in DNA: TGCGCCAGCAGCTTAGGGGACAGGGGAGGAGATACGCAGTATTTT. Protein: CASSLGDRGGDTQYF.

This clonotype was observed many times. The genes are TRBV29-1 and TRBJ2-1; 10 bases line up with TRBD2. CDR1 SQVTM and CDR2 ANQGSEA come from the germline V gene. Unmatched junction bases numbered 1, after V lost 7 bases and J lost 10 bases. The CDR3 contains 10 residues. This CDR3 is CSGGLAEQFF. As DNA, the CDR3 is TGCAGCGGGGGACTAGCGGAGCAGTTCTTC.

The CDR3 nucleotides read TGTGCCAGCAGCCAAGGAGGGGGGATTTCACCCCTCCACTTT. Residues: CASSQGGGISPLHF. The chain joins TRBV3-1 to TRBJ1-6, with D possibly matching TRBD1 (6 bases). V was trimmed by 1 base and J by 9 bases, leaving 10 bases between them. Germline-derived CDR1 and CDR2 are LGHDT and YNNKEL (reference sequence). The CDR3 length is 14 residues.

This clonotype was seen ten or more times. This sequence joins TRBV7-3 and TRBJ2-7; 9 bases fit TRBD2. Germline CDR1 is SGHTA and CDR2 is FQGTGA. The V gene end was trimmed by 1 base and the J gene end by 3 bases; junction bases not matched to a gene: 10. The CDR3 covers 17 residues. The CDR3 protein is CASSLRPSGTAFYEQYF. CDR3 bases: TGTGCCAGCAGCTTAAGGCCTAGCGGGACCGCTTTCTACGAGCAGTACTTC.

A note on this clonotype: Relative to the germline gene, one junction end is altered; a read error may explain this. The chain employs TRBV11-2 and TRBJ1-6; D remains ambiguous. There are 15 residues in the CDR3. Germline V gene sequence: CDR1 SGHAT, CDR2 FQNNGV. Here the CDR3 reads CASSLHERRDSPLHF. The CDR3 DNA follows: TGTGCTAGCAGCTTACATGAGAGGAGGGATTCACCCCTCCACTTT.

This clonotype has at least ten counts. This CDR3 reads CASSFSPSDRSYEQYF. Here the CDR3 DNA reads TGTGCCAGCAGTTTTTCTCCTTCGGACAGATCCTACGAGCAGTACTTC. The chain has TRBV28 and TRBJ2-7; TRBD1 is a possible D gene (6 bases). V gave up 3 bases and J gave up 1 base, with 16 bases separating them. This CDR3 comprises 16 residues. Germline loops: CDR1 MDHEN, CDR2 SYDVKM.

The chain couples TRBV5-1 to TRBJ1-6; tentatively, D is TRBD1 (5 bases). The CDR3 loop spans 17 amino acids. V was trimmed by 0 bases and J by 7 bases, leaving 17 bases between them. Germline V gene lookup returns CDR1 SGHRS and CDR2 YFSETQ. CDR3 nucleotides: TGCGCCAGCAGCTTGGCCCCTCCCGACAGTTCGAATTCACCCCTCCACTTT. Its translation: CASSLAPPDSSNSPLHF.

V and J are TRBV5-5 and TRBJ2-7; D gene unclear. Germline-derived CDR1 and CDR2 are SGHKS and YYEKEE (reference sequence). The CDR3 sequence is 14 residues long. The V end was cut by 0 bases, the J end by 1 base, with 8 bases between. CDR3 DNA sequence: TGTGCCAGCAGCTTGGGGGTAGTATCCTACGAGCAGTACTTC. Translation gives CASSLGVVSYEQYF.

J is TRBJ2-7 and V is TRBV5-1; TRBD1 might be the D (5 bases). The CDR3 is made up of 13 amino acids. Germline V CDR1 and CDR2: SGHRS, YFSETQ. Trimming shortened V by 7 bases and J by 2 bases, and 13 bases separated the two germline ends. CDR3 nucleotide sequence: TGCGCCAGCTCAACAGGAGAGGCCTACGAGCAGTACTTC. Translated: CASSTGEAYEQYF. The full variable domain, its missing parts supplied by reference TRBV5-1 and TRBJ2-7, is KAGVTQTPRYLIKTRGQQVTLSCSPISGHRSVSWYQQTPGQGLQFLFEYFSETQRNKGNFPGRFSGRQFSNSRSEMNVSTLELGDSALYLCASSTGEAYEQYFGPGTRLTVT.

This clonotype was counted a few times. The chain uses TRBV7-2 and TRBJ2-7; D is unclear. The CDR3 spans 13 residues. Germline V gene data show CDR1 as SGHTA and CDR2 as FQGNSA. The V and J ends lost 5 bases and 4 bases respectively, with 12 bases between them. CDR3 residues: CASSQDPGYEQYF. The CDR3 DNA follows: TGTGCCAGCAGCCAAGATCCAGGATACGAGCAGTACTTC.

Ten or more counts support this clonotype. The rearrangement links TRBV5-6 to TRBJ2-7; 7 bases are a match to TRBD2. The CDR3 has 15 amino acids. V shed 1 base, J shed 9 bases, and the junction held 13 bases outside the gene matches. In germline, CDR1 is SGHDT, CDR2 YYEEEE. CDR3 loop: CASSLFEAVTGGQYF. The CDR3 nucleotides read TGTGCCAGCAGCTTGTTCGAGGCGGTCACGGGGGGGCAGTACTTC.

The chain combines TRBV3-1 with TRBJ1-4, with no clear D. Trimming took 2 bases from V and 10 from J, leaving 20 bases between them. The CDR3 is 16 residues long. From germline, CDR1 is LGHDT and CDR2 YNNKEL (reference sequence). CDR3: CASSQLGSVTYGKLFF. The CDR3 coding sequence is TGTGCCAGCAGCCAACTGGGTTCGGTTACGTATGGAAAACTGTTTTTT.

A few counts support this clonotype. Here the CDR3 reads CASTSGRIVDTQYF. CDR3 DNA: TGCGCCAGCACTAGCGGGAGGATTGTAGATACGCAGTATTTT. V and J are TRBV5-1 and TRBJ2-3; TRBD2 aligns across 11 bases. The CDR3 is made up of 14 amino acids. Germline loops: CDR1 SGHRS, CDR2 YFSETQ. Trimming cost V 6 bases and J 5 bases; bases outside gene matches: 5.

The genes are TRBV29-1 and TRBJ1-4; 8 bases map to TRBD1. The CDR3 has 15 residues. CDR1 is SQVTM and CDR2 is ANQGSEA in the germline V gene. V was pared by 5 bases and J by 5 bases, with 10 bases of the junction left unmatched. In nucleotides, the CDR3 is TGCAGCGTTACCGCTTCAGGGGGCGCGAATGAAAAACTGTTTTTT. Its protein product is CSVTASGGANEKLFF. The full variable domain, completed using reference TRBV29-1 and TRBJ1-4, is SAVISQKPSRDICQRGTSLTIQCQVDSQVTMMFWYRQQPGQSLTLIATANQGSEATYESGFVIDKFPISRPNLTFSTLTVSNMSPEDSSIYLCSVTASGGANEKLFFGSGTQLSVL.

This clonotype was observed many times. The chain recombines TRBV12-3 or TRBV12-4 with TRBJ2-7, with TRBD1 identical over 7 bases. V lost 1 base, J lost 7 bases, and 7 bases stayed unmatched. The CDR3 contains 14 residues. CDR3 coding DNA: TGTGCCAGCAGTTTAGGAGAGGGGGCGTGGGAGCAGTACTTC. Translating gives CASSLGEGAWEQYF.

This clonotype showed up many times. The genes are TRBV6-2 or TRBV6-3 and TRBJ2-5; D is uncertain. The CDR3 has 12 amino acids. V was cut by 5 bases and J by 5 bases, with 9 bases left in between. Germline CDR1 and CDR2: MNHEY and SVGEGT. CDR3 region: CASSTARETQYF. The CDR3 nucleotides are TGTGCCAGCAGTACGGCTCGGGAGACCCAGTACTTC.

This clonotype appeared many times. CDR3 nucleotide sequence: TGCGCCAGCAGCTTGAGCAGGGCCACCGGGGAGCTGTTTTTT. It codes for CASSLSRATGELFF. The chain uses TRBV5-1 and TRBJ2-2; tentative D call: TRBD1 (5 bases). Trimming pared 1 base from V and 4 bases from J, leaving 8 bases between. CDR1 is SGHRS, CDR2 YFSETQ, per germline. The CDR3 covers 14 residues.

The chain combines TRBV28 with TRBJ1-5; D perhaps matches TRBD1 (5 bases). The germline V gene has CDR1 MDHEN and CDR2 SYDVKM. With 6 bases removed from V and 3 bases from J, the gap between germline ends came to 15 bases. The CDR3 is made up of 15 amino acids. In DNA, the CDR3 is TGTGCCAGCAGGTCTCAGGGAGGCTACAATCAGCCCCAGCATTTT. Amino acid sequence: CASRSQGGYNQPQHF.

This clonotype appeared a single time. This chain joins TRBV12-3 or TRBV12-4 and TRBJ1-1; 7 bases are a match to TRBD1. The CDR3 totals 13 residues. J was trimmed by 6 bases and V by 3 bases; bases with no gene match: 4. DNA of the CDR3: TGTGCCAGCAGTTTTCGACAGGGACCTGAAGCTTTCTTT. This sequence encodes CASSFRQGPEAFF.